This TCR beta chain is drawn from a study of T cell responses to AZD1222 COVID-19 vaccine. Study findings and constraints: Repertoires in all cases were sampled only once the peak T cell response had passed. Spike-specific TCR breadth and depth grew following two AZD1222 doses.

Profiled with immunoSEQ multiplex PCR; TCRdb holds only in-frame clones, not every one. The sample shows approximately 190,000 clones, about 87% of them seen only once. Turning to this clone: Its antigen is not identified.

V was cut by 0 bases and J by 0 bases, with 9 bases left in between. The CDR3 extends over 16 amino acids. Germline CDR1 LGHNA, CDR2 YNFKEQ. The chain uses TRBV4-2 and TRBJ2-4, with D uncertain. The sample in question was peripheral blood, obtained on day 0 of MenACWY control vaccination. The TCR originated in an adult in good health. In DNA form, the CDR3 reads TGTGCCAGCAGCCAAGAAAGCCTCGGAGCCAAAAACATTCAGTACTTC. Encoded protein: CASSQESLGAKNIQYF.